These 11 T cell receptor beta chains share one sample of origin, sequenced in a study of blood T cell repertoires in COVID-19 (dated by TCRdb to 2018 to 2021). Library preparation employed the immunoSEQ multiplex PCR assay. The clones in this table, taken by TCRdb from immuneACCESS, are in-frame only. Not every clone is retained; where verified, under half of the shortfall comes from an unresolved V gene, and the cause of the rest is unknown. The sample table shows approximately 200,000 clones, and 70% to 90% are seen once. The top ten hold about 20% of the sample. The sample consisted of peripheral blood. These receptors were obtained from a person aged 70 to 80 with COVID-19, enrolled during active disease.

This chain connects TRBV7-3 to TRBJ1-1; a possible D gene is TRBD1 (5 bases). Trimming took off 5 bases at V and 1 base at J, with 14 bases between the two ends. Germline V gene lookup returns CDR1 SGHTA and CDR2 FQGTGA. This CDR3 has 15 residues. CDR3 residues: CASSHSGGANTEAFF. The CDR3 nucleotides are TGTGCCAGCAGCCACTCCGGGGGTGCGAACACTGAAGCTTTCTTT.

The rearrangement uses TRBV28 and TRBJ1-1, with TRBD1 as a possible D gene (5 bases). The CDR3 runs to 12 residues. The ends were cut back, 5 bases at V and 6 bases at J, with 10 bases in the middle. CDR1 and CDR2 (germline): MDHEN, SYDVKM. This CDR3 reads CASSLLTAEAFF. DNA of the CDR3: TGTGCCAGCAGTCTATTGACAGCTGAAGCTTTCTTT.

The table lists this clone with many counts. The CDR3 DNA follows: TGTGCCAGCAGCTTCGAAGGGTTGACAGGAGAAGGCACTGAAGCTTTCTTT. Its translation: CASSFEGLTGEGTEAFF. The J gene is TRBJ1-1, the V gene TRBV7-9, with D possibly matching TRBD1 (6 bases). Trimming stripped 3 bases from V and 4 bases from J, with 21 bases between. The CDR3 has 17 amino acids. Germline assignment: CDR1 SEHNR and CDR2 FQNEAQ (reference sequence).

The CDR3 DNA reads as TGCAGCGTAAGGGGGGGGACAACCAACGAGCAGTACTTC. Residues: CSVRGGTTNEQYF. J is TRBJ2-7 and V is TRBV29-1; a weak D match, TRBD2 (7 bases). V was pared by 6 bases and J by 5 bases, with 17 bases between. The germline V gene has CDR1 SQVTM and CDR2 ANQGSEA. The CDR3 covers 13 residues.

J is TRBJ2-1 and V is TRBV19, with 7 bases lining up with TRBD1. After removal of 7 bases from V and 3 bases from J, the junction contained 6 bases not matched to a gene. CDR3 length: 14 amino acids. Germline CDR1 reads LNHDA; CDR2 reads SQIVND (reference sequence). CDR3 nucleotides: TGTGCCAGTACCCCAGGGACAGACTACAATGAGCAGTTCTTC. It translates to CASTPGTDYNEQFF.

The V call is TRBV16, the J call TRBJ2-5; tentatively, D is TRBD2 (6 bases). Germline loops: CDR1 KGHSY, CDR2 FQNENV. V was trimmed by 1 base and J by 5 bases, leaving 11 bases between them. This CDR3 is 14 amino acids long. The CDR3: CASSQFSSGETQYF. The CDR3 DNA is TGTGCCAGCAGCCAATTTAGCAGCGGGGAGACCCAGTACTTC.

The gene calls are TRBV5-4 and TRBJ1-1, with TRBD1 matching 7 bases. Germline CDR1 and CDR2: SGHNT and YYREEE (reference sequence). J gave up 8 bases and V 5 bases, and 12 bases lay outside the gene matches. The CDR3 loop spans 14 amino acids. The CDR3 spells CASSFDRALVEAFF. In DNA, the CDR3 is TGTGCCAGCAGTTTTGACAGGGCCTTAGTGGAAGCTTTCTTT.

The rearrangement links TRBV5-1 to TRBJ2-6, with TRBD1 identical over 8 bases. Germline V CDR1 and CDR2: SGHRS, YFSETQ. With 1 base clipped from V and 0 bases from J, the junction kept 3 bases outside the gene matches. The CDR3 contains 17 residues. The CDR3 region is CASSLSQGASGANVLTF. The CDR3 DNA follows: TGCGCCAGCAGCTTGAGTCAGGGGGCCTCTGGGGCCAACGTCCTGACTTTC.

This clone was recorded a few times. V is TRBV7-9 and J is TRBJ1-2; no clear D. Trimming pared 2 bases from V and 7 bases from J, leaving 11 bases between. This CDR3 is 13 amino acids long. Germline assignment: CDR1 SEHNR and CDR2 FQNEAQ (reference sequence). CDR3: CASSLIGVSGYTF. The CDR3, as DNA: TGTGCCAGCAGCTTAATTGGAGTATCTGGCTACACCTTC. The variable domain in full, completed from reference TRBV7-9 and TRBJ1-2, reads DTGVSQNPRHKITKRGQNVTFRCDPISEHNRLYWYRQTLGQGPEFLTYFQNEAQLEKSRLLSDRFSAERPKGSFSTLEIQRTEQGDSAMYLCASSLIGVSGYTFGSGTRLTVV.

The J gene is TRBJ2-7, the V gene TRBV19; D is perhaps TRBD1 (6 bases). V lost 9 bases and J 6 bases, leaving 21 bases between the germline ends. This CDR3 comprises 14 residues. Germline V gene data show CDR1 as LNHDA and CDR2 as SQIVND (reference sequence). The CDR3 spells CASRQDRFNAEQYF. CDR3 sequence (DNA): TGTGCCAGCCGACAGGACAGATTTAACGCCGAGCAGTACTTC.

The chain joins TRBV30 to TRBJ2-1; 9 bases are shared with TRBD1. V lost 7 bases and J lost 9; bases outside the gene matches: 13. The CDR3 sequence is 14 residues long. Germline V gene lookup returns CDR1 GTSNPN and CDR2 SVGIG (reference sequence). CDR3 in amino acids: CAFGQGMSGGEQFF. CDR3 in DNA: TGTGCCTTCGGACAGGGGATGAGCGGTGGTGAGCAGTTCTTC.